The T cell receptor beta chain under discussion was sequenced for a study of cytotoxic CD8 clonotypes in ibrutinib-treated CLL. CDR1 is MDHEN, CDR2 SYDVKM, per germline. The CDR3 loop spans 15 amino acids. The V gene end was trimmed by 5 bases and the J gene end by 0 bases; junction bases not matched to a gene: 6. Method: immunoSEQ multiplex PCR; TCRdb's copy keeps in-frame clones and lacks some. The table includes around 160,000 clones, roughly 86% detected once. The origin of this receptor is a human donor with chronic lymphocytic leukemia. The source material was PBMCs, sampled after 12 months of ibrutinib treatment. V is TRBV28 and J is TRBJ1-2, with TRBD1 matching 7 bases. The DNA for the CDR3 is TGTGCCAGCAGTACCGCCGGGACAGCTAACTATGGCTACACCTTC. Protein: CASSTAGTANYGYTF.